Each of the 15 T cell receptor beta chains below was sequenced from the same sample in a study of cytomegalovirus exposure and HLA in healthy donors. PCR used 60 Vbeta primers and 13 Jbeta primers. Assay: immunoSEQ multiplex PCR; the TCRdb copy retains only in-frame clones and omits some. In the table there are 130,000 or so clones, about 69% of which are singletons. Sequencing used PBMCs. The source is a man aged 25 to 40 in good health and CMV-seronegative.

A remark on this clone: Its ends do not fully match the called genes, so a read error is possible. This chain links TRBV27 with TRBJ2-5; 13 nucleotides agree with TRBD2. Per the germline V gene, CDR1 is MNHEY and CDR2 is SMNVEV (reference sequence). The CDR3 has 15 amino acids. The CDR3 region has the DNA TGTGCCAGCCAGGCGGGCGGACGGACTAGCGGGAGATTGGACTTC. It specifies CASQAGGRTSGRLDF.

The V and J genes are TRBV6-5 and TRBJ1-2; no reliable D call. V shed 6 bases and J shed 4 bases, with 9 bases lying between them. This CDR3 spans 12 amino acids. CDR1 is MNHEY, CDR2 SVGAGI, per germline. CDR3 nucleotides: TGTGCCAGCAGCCCCGCCAGCTATGGCTACACCTTC. Protein sequence: CASSPASYGYTF.

The chain employs TRBV7-2 and TRBJ2-1, with a weak D call TRBD1 (5 bases). V gave up 0 bases and J gave up 4 bases, with 19 bases separating them. Per the germline V gene, CDR1 is SGHTA and CDR2 is FQGNSA. This CDR3 contains 18 residues. CDR3 coding DNA: TGTGCCAGCAGCTTAGCCGACAGCCGACGACCTGTTTACAATGAGCAGTTCTTC. This encodes CASSLADSRRPVYNEQFF.

The sample holds one count of this clone. The chain recombines TRBV5-1 with TRBJ2-3, with D perhaps TRBD1 (6 bases). The germline V and J ends were trimmed by 4 bases and 1 base, with 22 bases remaining between them. Per the germline V gene, CDR1 is SGHRS and CDR2 is YFSETQ. The CDR3 is 18 residues long. The CDR3 is CASSPQGWGMSGTDTQYF. Here the CDR3 DNA reads TGCGCCAGCAGCCCCCAGGGGTGGGGGATGTCGGGCACAGATACGCAGTATTTT.

CDR3 coding DNA: TGTGCCTGGAGTGTACTGGGGACAGGGGAGGGCTACACCTTC. Protein: CAWSVLGTGEGYTF. This chain connects TRBV30 to TRBJ1-2, with TRBD1 matching over 10 bases. CDR3 length: 14 amino acids. Looked up from germline, CDR1 is GTSNPN and CDR2 is SVGIG (reference sequence). J was trimmed by 8 bases and V by 0 bases; bases with no gene match: 6.

The V call is TRBV18, the J call TRBJ1-5; the D is unclear. This CDR3 comprises 12 residues. The V gene's germline CDR1 is KGHSH and CDR2 LQKENI. Deletions cut 4 bases from V and 5 bases from J, with 6 bases between. The CDR3 region has the DNA TGTGCCAGCTCACTTCCGGATCAGCCCCAGCATTTT. Its protein product is CASSLPDQPQHF.

The gene calls are TRBV6-5 and TRBJ2-7, with 7 nucleotides matching TRBD2. Germline V gives CDR1 MNHEY, CDR2 SVGAGI. The CDR3 length is 15 residues. The ends lost 0 bases at V and 3 bases at J; junction bases unmatched: 5. The CDR3 DNA reads as TGTGCCAGCAGTTACTCAGGCGGGAGCGGCTACGAGCAGTACTTC. Protein: CASSYSGGSGYEQYF.

The genes are TRBV4-1 and TRBJ1-3; D call uncertain. The V end was cut by 0 bases, the J end by 0 bases, with 9 bases between. Germline V gives CDR1 MGHRA, CDR2 YSYEKL. CDR3 size: 16 residues. The CDR3 spells CASSQEYSRSGNTIYF. In nucleotides, the CDR3 is TGCGCCAGCAGCCAAGAATACAGCCGCTCTGGAAACACCATATATTTT.

This clone was seen a handful of times. V gene TRBV7-2 combines with J gene TRBJ1-5; D is possibly TRBD1 (6 bases). Trimming left V 3 bases short and J 10 bases short, with 10 bases between. The CDR3 is 12 amino acids. Germline loops: CDR1 SGHTA, CDR2 FQGNSA. The CDR3 here is CASSLNREPQHF. DNA of the CDR3: TGTGCCAGCAGCTTGAACAGGGAACCCCAGCATTTT.

This clone was counted only a few times. Other nucleotide sequences in the sample specify the same CDR3. V usage is TRBV6-6 and J usage is TRBJ1-6; D is possibly TRBD1 (5 bases). CDR1 and CDR2 from the germline V gene are MNHNY and SVGAGI (reference sequence). Deletions cut 7 bases from V and 5 bases from J, with 9 bases between. The CDR3 runs 13 residues. The CDR3 sequence is CASTGQHNSPLHF. The DNA of the CDR3 is TGTGCCAGCACAGGGCAACATAATTCACCCCTCCACTTT.

V and J are TRBV25-1 and TRBJ1-1, with TRBD1 identical over 8 bases. V shed 4 bases, J shed 8 bases, and the junction held 12 bases outside the gene matches. Per the germline V gene, CDR1 is MGHDK and CDR2 is SYGVNS. The CDR3 is 15 residues long. In DNA, the CDR3 is TGTGCCAGCAGTGCGGTATTGGACAGGGAGGGAGAAGCTTTCTTT. This encodes CASSAVLDREGEAFF.

The chain has TRBV7-6 and TRBJ1-1, with 8 bases fitting TRBD1. This CDR3 comprises 14 residues. Germline trimming cut 5 bases from V and 1 base from J; bases unmatched to any gene: 3. Germline V gene data show CDR1 as SGHVS and CDR2 as FNYEAQ. CDR3 coding DNA: TGTGCCAGCAGCCCTGGACAGGGGAACACTGAAGCTTTCTTT. Its translation is CASSPGQGNTEAFF.

The chain links TRBV20-1 to TRBJ2-3; a weak D match, TRBD1 (5 bases). The V end lost 7 bases, the J end lost 2 bases, and 7 bases lay between the germline ends. The length of the CDR3 is 11 residues. CDR1 and CDR2 (germline): DFQATT, SNEGSKA (reference sequence). CDR3 sequence: CSVGPTDTQYF. CDR3 coding DNA: TGCAGTGTGGGGCCCACAGATACGCAGTATTTT.

This clone was recorded only once. The genes are TRBV5-6 and TRBJ1-2; D not resolved. The germline gives CDR1 SGHDT, CDR2 YYEEEE. CDR3 length equals 12 residues. V shed 1 base and J shed 4 bases, with 5 bases lying between them. CDR3 DNA: TGTGCCAGCAGCTTGAGCTCCTATGGCTACACCTTC. This gives the protein CASSLSSYGYTF.

This clone was seen a few times. The chain links TRBV2 to TRBJ2-1; maybe TRBD2 (6 bases). This CDR3 is 15 amino acids long. CDR1 SNHLY and CDR2 FYNNEI come from the germline V gene. Deletions cut 3 bases from V and 0 bases from J, with 9 bases between. CDR3 residues: CASSERRGSYNEQFF. CDR3 coding DNA: TGTGCCAGCAGTGAGAGGCGGGGCTCCTACAATGAGCAGTTCTTC.